This T cell receptor (beta chain) originates from a study of T cell repertoires in cytomegalovirus infection. Across the whole study: Public TCR beta signatures provided an indication of both CMV infection and a matching HLA type. Study-wide results and caveats: Adding up the frequency of public TCR beta families identified people who carried CMV plus the relevant HLA.

The CDR3 runs 17 residues. In germline, CDR1 is MDHEN, CDR2 SYDVKM. The ends lost 5 bases at V and 4 bases at J; junction bases unmatched: 13. This clonotype was recorded at least ten times. Its antigen is still unknown. One entry per CDR3 protein, called by TCRdb with MiXCR from the reads. This sample has 200,000 to 250,000 distinct CDR3 sequences; 6% to 8% occur once, and the top ten carry around 6%. The sample taken for sequencing was PBMCs. The rearrangement uses TRBV28 and TRBJ2-3; TRBD2 matches 9 bases. The clonotype was recovered from a human donor in good health (CMV status not recorded). Some clones in this sample may be carry-over from other donors' samples. The CDR3 DNA follows: TGTGCCAGCAGTCCCGCCTCGGGCGGGGGGGCAGCAGATACGCAGTATTTT. Protein: CASSPASGGGAADTQYF.